The clone carrying this T cell receptor (beta chain) was found a few times. This sample was taken from a study of response to subunit inactivated influenza vaccine. Germline values: CDR1 SGHTA, CDR2 FQGNSA. The V and J ends lost 3 bases and 5 bases respectively, with 17 bases between them. This CDR3 spans 15 amino acids. TCRdb ran MiXCR on the RT-PCR reads and lists one entry per CDR3 protein. The sample records about 190,000 distinct CDR3 sequences, roughly an eighth being singletons. The TCR was taken from a man aged 50 or older who received an inactivated influenza vaccine. The source was CD8+ T cells sorted from PBMCs, collected roughly 5 days after vaccination. This chain connects TRBV7-2 to TRBJ2-7; D not resolved. This chain's CDR3 is CASSFLNLQINEQYF. CDR3 in DNA: TGTGCCAGCAGCTTCTTAAATCTCCAGATAAACGAGCAGTACTTC.